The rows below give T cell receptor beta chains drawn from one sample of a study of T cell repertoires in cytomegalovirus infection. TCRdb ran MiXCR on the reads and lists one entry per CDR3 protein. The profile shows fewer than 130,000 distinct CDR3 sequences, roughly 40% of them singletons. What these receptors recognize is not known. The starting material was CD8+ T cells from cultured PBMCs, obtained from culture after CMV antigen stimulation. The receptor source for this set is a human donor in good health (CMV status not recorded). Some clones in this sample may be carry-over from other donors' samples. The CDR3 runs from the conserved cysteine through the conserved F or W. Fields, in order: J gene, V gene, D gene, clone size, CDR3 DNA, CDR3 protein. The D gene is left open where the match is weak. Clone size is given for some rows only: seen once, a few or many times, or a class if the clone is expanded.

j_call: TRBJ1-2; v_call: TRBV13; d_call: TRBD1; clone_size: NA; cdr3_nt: TGTGCCAGCAGCTTAGGGTCAGGGGGCTATGGCTACACCTTC; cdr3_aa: CASSLGSGGYGYTF
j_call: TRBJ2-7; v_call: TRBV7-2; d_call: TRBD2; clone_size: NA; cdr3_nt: TGTGCCAGCAGCCCCACTAGCGGGGGTGACGAGCAGTACTTC; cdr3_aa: CASSPTSGGDEQYF
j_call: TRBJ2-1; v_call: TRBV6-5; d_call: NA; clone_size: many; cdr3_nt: TGTGCCAGCAGTTACTCTGGGGAGTACAATGAGCAGTTCTTC; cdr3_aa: CASSYSGEYNEQFF
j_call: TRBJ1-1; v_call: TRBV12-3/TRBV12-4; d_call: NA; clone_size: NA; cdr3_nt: TGTGCCAGCAGTCCCCAGGGGTCGGAAGCTTTCTTT; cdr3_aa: CASSPQGSEAFF
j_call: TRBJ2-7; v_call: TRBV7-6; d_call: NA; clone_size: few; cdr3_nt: TGTGCCAGCAGCAACGAGCCCACTAGAGTCTCCTACGAGCAGTACTTC; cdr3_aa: CASSNEPTRVSYEQYF
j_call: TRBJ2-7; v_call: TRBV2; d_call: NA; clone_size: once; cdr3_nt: TGTGCCAGCAGCCATGGAGTAGCCTACGAGCAGTACTTC; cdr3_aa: CASSHGVAYEQYF
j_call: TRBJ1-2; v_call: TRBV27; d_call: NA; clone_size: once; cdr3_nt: TGTGCCAGCAGTATCGAAAGGGACTTCTATGGCTACACCTTC; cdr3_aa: CASSIERDFYGYTF
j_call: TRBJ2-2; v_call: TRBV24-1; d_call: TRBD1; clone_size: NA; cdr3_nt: TGTGCCACCAGTGATCCCGGACAGGGGAACACCGGGGAGCTGTTTTTT; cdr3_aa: CATSDPGQGNTGELFF
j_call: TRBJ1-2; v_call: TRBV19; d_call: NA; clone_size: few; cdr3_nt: TGTGCCAGTAGTTTCCCCGCGGGACACATCTATGGCTACACCTTC; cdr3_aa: CASSFPAGHIYGYTF
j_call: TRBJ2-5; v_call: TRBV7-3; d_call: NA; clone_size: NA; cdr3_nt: TGTGCCAGCAGCTTAAGCGGGGGCAATCGGGAGACCCAGTACTTC; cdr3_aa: CASSLSGGNRETQYF
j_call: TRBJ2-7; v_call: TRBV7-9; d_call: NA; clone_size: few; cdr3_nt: TGTGCCAGCAGCTTAGCCCTATCCAGCTACGAGCAGTACTTC; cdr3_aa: CASSLALSSYEQYF
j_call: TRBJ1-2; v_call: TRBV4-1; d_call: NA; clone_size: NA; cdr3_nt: TGCGCCAGCAGCCAAGCCCCAGGAGGGAACTATGGCTATACCTTC; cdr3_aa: CASSQAPGGNYGYTF
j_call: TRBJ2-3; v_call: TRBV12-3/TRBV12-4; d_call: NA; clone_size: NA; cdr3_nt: TGTGCCAGCAGTTTATCGGGACTGCGCACAGATACGCAGTATTTT; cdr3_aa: CASSLSGLRTDTQYF
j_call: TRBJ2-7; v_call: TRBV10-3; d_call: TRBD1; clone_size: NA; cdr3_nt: TGTGCCATCAGTGAGCCCGACAGGGCGGTTTGGGACGAGCAGTACTTC; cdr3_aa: CAISEPDRAVWDEQYF
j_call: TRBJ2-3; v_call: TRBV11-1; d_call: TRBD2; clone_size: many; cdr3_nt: TGTGCCAGCAGCTGGGATAGCGGGGGGTACCTTCTCACAGATACGCAGTATTTT; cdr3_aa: CASSWDSGGYLLTDTQYF
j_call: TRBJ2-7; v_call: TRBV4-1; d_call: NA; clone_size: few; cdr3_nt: TGCGCCAGCAGCCAAGATGAGGGTACTGTTTACGAGCAGTACTTC; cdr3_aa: CASSQDEGTVYEQYF
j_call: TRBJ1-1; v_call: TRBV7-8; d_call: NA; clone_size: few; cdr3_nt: TGTGCCAGCAGCACAGAGGGGGGGCCGAACACTGAAGCTTTCTTT; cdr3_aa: CASSTEGGPNTEAFF
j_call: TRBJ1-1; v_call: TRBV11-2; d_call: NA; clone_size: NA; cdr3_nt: TGTGCCAGCTGGGGACACCTGAACACTGAAGCTTTCTTT; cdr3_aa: CASWGHLNTEAFF
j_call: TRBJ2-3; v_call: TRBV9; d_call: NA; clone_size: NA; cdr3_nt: TGTGCCAGCAGCGCCTGGACCCCCGACCCTATCACAGATACGCAGTATTTT; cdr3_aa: CASSAWTPDPITDTQYF
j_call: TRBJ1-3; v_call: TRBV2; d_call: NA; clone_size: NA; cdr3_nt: TGTGCCAGCAGTGGAGAGGCCTCTGGAAACACCATATATTTT; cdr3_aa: CASSGEASGNTIYF
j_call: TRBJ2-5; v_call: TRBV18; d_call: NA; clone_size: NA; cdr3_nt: TGTGCCAGCTCACCAGGGACCCCAGAGACCCAGTACTTC; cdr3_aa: CASSPGTPETQYF
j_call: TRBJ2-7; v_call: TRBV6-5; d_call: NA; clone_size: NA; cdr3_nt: TGTGCCAGCAGTTACGGGGTAGCAGGTTACGAGCAGTACTTC; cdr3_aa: CASSYGVAGYEQYF
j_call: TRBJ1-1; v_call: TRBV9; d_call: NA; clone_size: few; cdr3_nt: TGTGCCAGCAGCGTAGAGTCCCGGGGGCGAAACACTGAAGCTTTCTTT; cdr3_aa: CASSVESRGRNTEAFF
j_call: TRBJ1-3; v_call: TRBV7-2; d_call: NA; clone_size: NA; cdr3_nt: TGTGCCAGCAGCTTAGGGCCGCAGCGCCACTCTGGAAACACCATATATTTT; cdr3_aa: CASSLGPQRHSGNTIYF
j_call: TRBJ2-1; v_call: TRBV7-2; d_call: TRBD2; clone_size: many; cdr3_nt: TGTGCCAGCAGCTTCCTGACTAGCGGGGGGACACTCGACTCCTACAATGAGCAGTTCTTC; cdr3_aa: CASSFLTSGGTLDSYNEQFF
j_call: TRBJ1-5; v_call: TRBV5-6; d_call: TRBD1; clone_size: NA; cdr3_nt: TGTGCCAGCAGCTTGGGGACAGGCGCTAATCAGCCCCAGCATTTT; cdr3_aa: CASSLGTGANQPQHF